The 7 T cell receptor beta chains in this list originate from one sample, sequenced in a study of T-cell memory formation after mild COVID-19. TCRdb re-called the 5' RACE reads with MiXCR, one entry per CDR3 protein. In the table there are 350,000 to 500,000 distinct CDR3 sequences, about 20% of which are singletons. The sequenced sample consisted of PBMCs or a T cell subset sorted from them (not recorded which). All receptors come from an adult woman who had mild COVID-19 (a few samples of this study predate the infection). Cell type and time point are not known.

The chain recombines TRBV2 with TRBJ2-7; 9 nucleotides line up with TRBD1. This CDR3 is 14 amino acids long. V was pared by 7 bases and J by 0 bases, with 4 bases of the junction left unmatched. The V gene's germline CDR1 is SNHLY and CDR2 FYNNEI. In DNA, the CDR3 is TGTGCCAGCACCAGGACAGGGGTCTCCTACGAGCAGTACTTC. Its translation is CASTRTGVSYEQYF.

This clonotype was counted a few times. This chain joins TRBV6-5 and TRBJ2-7, with D uncertain. Germline values: CDR1 MNHEY, CDR2 SVGAGI. This CDR3 has 11 amino acids. V lost 6 bases and J 4 bases, leaving 7 bases between the germline ends. The CDR3 loop is CASSGRYEQYF. CDR3 nucleotide sequence: TGTGCCAGCAGCGGGCGGTACGAGCAGTACTTC.

This clonotype was picked up a small number of times. The J gene is TRBJ2-2, the V gene TRBV4-3; D is undetermined. Looked up from germline, CDR1 is LGHNA and CDR2 is YSLEER. Trimming pared 1 base from V and 2 bases from J, leaving 5 bases between. CDR3 length equals 14 residues. The CDR3, as DNA: TGCGCCAGCAGCCAAGTGGTAAACACCGGGGAGCTGTTTTTT. It yields the protein CASSQVVNTGELFF.

This clonotype was picked up a small number of times. The V and J genes are TRBV29-1 and TRBJ2-1; possibly TRBD1 for D (5 bases). CDR1 is SQVTM, CDR2 ANQGSEA, per germline. Between the trimmed V and J ends, which lost 7 bases and 3 bases, there was a span of 10 bases. The CDR3 length is 12 residues. The CDR3 sequence is CSATEYYNEQFF. CDR3 coding DNA: TGCAGCGCGACAGAATACTACAATGAGCAGTTCTTC.

The genes are TRBV4-2 and TRBJ2-1; 8 nucleotides match TRBD2. This CDR3 contains 16 residues. The V gene end was trimmed by 0 bases and the J gene end by 5 bases; junction bases not matched to a gene: 6. Germline lookup yields CDR1 LGHNA and CDR2 YNFKEQ. CDR3: CASSQDLAGRNNEQFF. In DNA, the CDR3 is TGTGCCAGCAGCCAAGATTTAGCGGGACGGAACAATGAGCAGTTCTTC.

The V gene is TRBV23-1, the J gene TRBJ2-3; 7 bases line up with TRBD1. TRBV23-1 is an open reading frame, and its role is uncertain. The CDR3 totals 13 residues. Germline trimming cut 10 bases from V and 0 bases from J; bases unmatched to any gene: 4. CDR3 protein: CATLTGSTDTQYF. CDR3 nucleotides: TGCGCCACCTTGACAGGGAGCACAGATACGCAGTATTTT.

V usage is TRBV5-1 and J usage is TRBJ2-7, with TRBD1 as a possible D gene (5 bases). Looked up from germline, CDR1 is SGHRS and CDR2 is YFSETQ. The CDR3 has 14 residues. V was trimmed by 2 bases and J by 0 bases, leaving 9 bases between them. The CDR3 coding sequence is TGCGCCAGCAGCTTTCACGACAGCTCCTACGAGCAGTACTTC. It codes for CASSFHDSSYEQYF. The variable domain in full, completed from reference TRBV5-1 and TRBJ2-7, reads KAGVTQTPRYLIKTRGQQVTLSCSPISGHRSVSWYQQTPGQGLQFLFEYFSETQRNKGNFPGRFSGRQFSNSRSEMNVSTLELGDSALYLCASSFHDSSYEQYFGPGTRLTVT.